One sample yielded the 29 T cell receptor beta chains listed below, sequenced in a study of T cells in Graves' hyperthyroidism and ophthalmopathy (dated by TCRdb to between 2017 and 2020). The library was prepared using multiplex PCR. The sequencer listed for this sample is Illumina HiSeq 2000. The TCR beta CDR3 regions were amplified from the RNA transcripts. The TCR CDR3 was subjected to a first round of RT-PCR using the HTBI primer set and the Qiagen OneStep RT-PCR kit. TCRdb applied fastp at Q25 and MiXCR to the public reads, then kept only in-frame beta chains. CDR3 protein duplicates are merged, each entry listing the most common genes and DNA. This sample gives about 520,000 distinct CDR3 sequences in total; roughly a quarter of them show up just once. In total, the top ten clones hold about 10% of the sample. Sequenced sample: blood. The receptors come from a woman aged 25 to 39 with Graves' ophthalmopathy.

This clonotype was counted a few times. CDR3 region: CASSTRDGDLNTEAFF. The CDR3 DNA is TGTGCCAGCAGCACCCGGGACGGAGATTTGAACACTGAAGCTTTCTTT. The V and J genes are TRBV12-3 or TRBV12-4 and TRBJ1-1, with D perhaps matching TRBD1 (5 bases). Trimming removed 6 bases at V and 0 bases at J, with 17 bases between. CDR3 length: 16 amino acids.

V gene TRBV24-1 combines with J gene TRBJ1-5; D is unclear. The CDR3 runs 16 residues. CDR1 is KGHDR and CDR2 is SFDVKD in the germline V gene. Trimming cost V 5 bases and J 5 bases, with 18 bases left between them. CDR3 region: CATSAAPGAGDQPQHF. The CDR3 bases are TGTGCCACCAGTGCCGCCCCGGGTGCAGGCGATCAGCCCCAGCATTTT.

Worth noting for this clonotype: At one end, the junction sequence differs from germline, possibly due to a read error. The genes are TRBV14 and TRBJ2-7; D is ambiguous. CDR1 SGHDN and CDR2 FVKESK come from the germline V gene. This CDR3 is built from 12 residues. The CDR3 loop is CASSQDGWRSFF. CDR3 bases: TGTGCCAGCAGCCAAGATGGGTGGCGTAGCTTTTTC.

This clonotype was picked up many times. The chain couples TRBV29-1 to TRBJ2-7; TRBD1 matches at 8 bases. The CDR3 has 14 amino acids. The germline V gene encodes CDR1 SQVTM and CDR2 ANQGSEA. V shed 4 bases, J shed 3 bases, and the junction held 8 bases outside the gene matches. In DNA form, the CDR3 reads TGCAGCGTTGTCGCGGTTACAGGGGGCTACGAGCAGTACTTC. Protein product: CSVVAVTGGYEQYF.

The chain is built from TRBV3-1 and TRBJ1-1; TRBD1 agrees at 7 bases. Germline V lookup: CDR1 LGHDT, CDR2 YNNKEL (reference sequence). The V segment lost 10 bases and the J segment 1 base; nucleotides outside the gene matches: 9. This CDR3 region has 14 residues. The chain's CDR3 is CATSTGTPNTEAFF. DNA of the CDR3: TGTGCCACCTCGACAGGGACACCGAACACTGAAGCTTTCTTT.

In regard to this clonotype: At one boundary the junction diverges from the germline segment, which might be a read error. V usage is TRBV12-3 or TRBV12-4 and J usage is TRBJ1-5; weak D call: TRBD1 (6 bases). This CDR3 comprises 14 residues. DNA of the CDR3: TGTGCCAGCAGTCCAGGGGTCATCTGTCAGCCTCAGCATTTT. This gives the protein CASSPGVICQPQHF.

This clonotype was observed at least ten times. The rearrangement joins TRBV29-1 to TRBJ2-2; no clear D. Trimming left V 4 bases short and J 4 bases short, with 16 bases between. This CDR3 spans 15 amino acids. Germline CDR1 is SQVTM and CDR2 is ANQGSEA. CDR3 bases: TGCAGCGTTGCGACTGGGGTTGGGTCCACCGGGGAGCTGTTTTTT. Its translation: CSVATGVGSTGELFF.

In this sample, this clonotype turned up many times. The chain uses TRBV4-3 and TRBJ1-5, with D unresolved. V shed 3 bases and J shed 0 bases, with 12 bases lying between them. Germline V gene sequence: CDR1 LGHNA, CDR2 YSLEER. The CDR3 is 16 residues long. The CDR3 coding sequence is TGCGCCAGCAGCCAGGGCTTTTTTGATAGCAATCAGCCCCAGCATTTT. Protein sequence: CASSQGFFDSNQPQHF.

This clonotype was recorded many times. The V gene is TRBV10-3, the J gene TRBJ2-7; D not resolved. The ends were cut back, 2 bases at V and 4 bases at J, with 6 bases in the middle. The CDR3 runs 12 residues. Germline CDR1 ENHRY, CDR2 SYGVKD. CDR3 in DNA: TGTGCCATCAGTGAGATCGGTTACGAGCAGTACTTC. Its protein product is CAISEIGYEQYF.

This clonotype was observed many times. The chain couples TRBV6-5 to TRBJ1-1, with TRBD1 matching 8 bases. CDR1 and CDR2 from the germline V gene are MNHEY and SVGAGI. The CDR3 runs to 14 residues. Losses at the gene ends were 6 bases for V and 4 bases for J; bases not matched to a gene: 7. The CDR3 spells CASSLRGRGTEAFF. CDR3 nucleotide sequence: TGTGCCAGCAGCCTCAGGGGGCGCGGCACTGAAGCTTTCTTT.

The rearrangement links TRBV19 to TRBJ2-2; D is tentatively TRBD1 or TRBD2 (5 bases each). The V end lost 4 bases, the J end lost 1 base, and 19 bases lay between the germline ends. Germline V gene lookup returns CDR1 LNHDA and CDR2 SQIVND (reference sequence). This CDR3 spans 18 amino acids. The CDR3 spells CASSTGTGGSLNTGELFF. CDR3 nucleotide sequence: TGTGCCAGTAGTACCGGGACCGGAGGCTCGTTGAACACCGGGGAGCTGTTTTTT.

This clonotype has a count of ten or more. This rearrangement joins TRBV3-1 to TRBJ2-7; 8 bases fit TRBD1. Germline assignment: CDR1 LGHDT and CDR2 YNNKEL (reference sequence). This CDR3 spans 13 amino acids. V gave up 4 bases and J gave up 5 bases; unmatched junction bases: 4. This CDR3 reads CASSRLQGDEQYF. CDR3 bases: TGTGCCAGCAGCCGGCTACAGGGGGACGAGCAGTACTTC.

This clonotype came up many times. V and J are TRBV3-1 and TRBJ2-7, with 8 bases identical to TRBD1. This CDR3 is built from 15 residues. Per germline, CDR1 LGHDT and CDR2 YNNKEL (reference sequence). The trim removed 1 base at V and 3 bases at J, leaving 5 bases unmatched. The CDR3 nucleotides read TGTGCCAGCAGCCAAGTGGACAGGGAACGCTACGAGCAGTACTTC. Its translation: CASSQVDRERYEQYF.

About this clonotype itself: At one boundary the junction diverges from the germline segment, which might be a read error. The chain couples TRBV6-1 to TRBJ1-1; D might be TRBD1 (6 bases). The germline V gene has CDR1 MNHNS and CDR2 SASEGT. This CDR3 contains 11 residues. CDR3 loop: CASLRGTEVFF. CDR3 in DNA: TGTGCCAGTCTCAGGGGAACTGAAGTTTTCTTT.

The chain combines TRBV5-1 with TRBJ1-6; D not resolved. The ends were cut back, 3 bases at V and 8 bases at J, with 15 bases in the middle. This CDR3 contains 15 residues. Germline V gene data show CDR1 as SGHRS and CDR2 as YFSETQ. In nucleotides, the CDR3 is TGCGCCAGCAGCTATCCGGACGGCCGGGATTCACCCCTCCACTTT. This gives the protein CASSYPDGRDSPLHF.

Of note for this clonotype: This may be a read error, as it is one base from a much larger clone. The rearrangement uses TRBV12-3 or TRBV12-4 and TRBJ1-6; 7 bases align to TRBD1. CDR3 length: 15 amino acids. This chain's CDR3 is CAGSFASGGNSPLHF. CDR3 nucleotide sequence: TGTGCCGGCAGTTTTGCTTCAGGGGGGAATTCACCCCTCCACTTT.

This clonotype was recorded at least ten times. This chain connects TRBV19 to TRBJ1-1, with TRBD1 matching over 7 bases. Germline values: CDR1 LNHDA, CDR2 SQIVND (reference sequence). With 4 bases clipped from V and 1 base from J, the junction kept 6 bases outside the gene matches. The CDR3 has 15 amino acids. The CDR3 DNA sequence: TGTGCCAGTAGTAAAGGACAGGCGGGGAACACTGAAGCTTTCTTT. Protein product: CASSKGQAGNTEAFF.

This clonotype was detected a few times. The CDR3 sequence: CASQRLALEATQYF. In DNA, the CDR3 is TGTGCCAGCCAGAGACTAGCGTTGGAAGCGACCCAGTACTTC. The chain joins TRBV3-1 to TRBJ2-5; 8 bases line up with TRBD2. Germline V lookup: CDR1 LGHDT, CDR2 YNNKEL (reference sequence). There are 14 residues in the CDR3. J lost 7 bases, V lost 8 bases, and 12 bases had no gene match.

The CDR3 sequence is CATSQDSWNTEAFF. CDR3 coding DNA: TGTGCCACCAGCCAGGACAGTTGGAACACTGAAGCTTTCTTT. The chain joins TRBV19 to TRBJ1-1; tentative D call: TRBD1 (6 bases). Trimming shortened V by 10 bases and J by 1 base, and 16 bases separated the two germline ends. CDR3 length: 14 residues. Germline CDR1 LNHDA, CDR2 SQIVND (reference sequence).

This clonotype was observed a few times. This sequence joins TRBV28 and TRBJ1-3, with D possibly matching TRBD1 (5 bases). Germline-derived CDR1 and CDR2 are MDHEN and SYDVKM. CDR3 length: 13 amino acids. Trimming removed 6 bases from V and 4 bases from J, with 10 bases in between. As DNA, the CDR3 is TGTGCCAGCAGCCAGGGTTACGGAAACACCATATATTTT. This encodes CASSQGYGNTIYF.

This clonotype came up many times. The chain recombines TRBV7-6 with TRBJ1-1, with unresolved D. The V and J ends lost 0 bases and 2 bases respectively, with 10 bases between them. The CDR3 extends over 15 amino acids. Germline assignment: CDR1 SGHVS and CDR2 FNYEAQ. The CDR3 DNA reads as TGTGCCAGCAGCTTAGCTCATCTAATAAACACTGAAGCTTTCTTT. Encoded protein: CASSLAHLINTEAFF.

This clonotype was detected a few times. The chain recombines TRBV28 with TRBJ2-7; 11 nucleotides line up with TRBD2. V was pared by 7 bases and J by 5 bases, with 4 bases of the junction left unmatched. The CDR3 totals 13 residues. The germline V gene encodes CDR1 MDHEN and CDR2 SYDVKM. The CDR3 DNA is TGTGCCAGCAAGGTACTAGCGGGAGACGAGCAGTACTTC. Amino acids: CASKVLAGDEQYF.

In regard to this clonotype: This may arise from a read error, as a much more abundant clone is one base away. The V and J genes are TRBV7-2 and TRBJ2-5; D remains ambiguous. V was shortened by 5 bases and J by 0 bases, with 10 bases between the two germline ends. The CDR3 runs 14 residues. In germline, CDR1 is SGHTA, CDR2 FQGNSA. As DNA, the CDR3 is TGTGCCAGCAGCCGAGCTAGACACCAAGAGACCCAGTACTTC. Translating it yields CASSRARHQETQYF.

This chain uses TRBV5-6 with TRBJ1-3; no clear D. The V and J ends lost 4 bases and 0 bases respectively, with 23 bases between them. The CDR3 has 19 amino acids. Per germline, CDR1 SGHDT and CDR2 YYEEEE. The CDR3 reads CASSKLAYGGRGSGNTIYF. The CDR3, as DNA: TGTGCCAGCAGCAAACTTGCGTATGGTGGCCGAGGCTCTGGAAACACCATATATTTT.

This clonotype was found a few times. The CDR3, as DNA: TGTGCCAGCAGTCCTCGTAGTCAGCCCCAGCATTTT. Translated: CASSPRSQPQHF. The chain is built from TRBV2 and TRBJ1-5, with D unresolved. The V end was cut by 5 bases, the J end by 6 bases, with 8 bases between. CDR1 and CDR2 (germline): SNHLY, FYNNEI. There are 12 residues in the CDR3.

This chain connects TRBV19 to TRBJ1-5; D ambiguous. Trimming took off 4 bases at V and 7 bases at J, with 14 bases between the two ends. Germline lookup yields CDR1 LNHDA and CDR2 SQIVND (reference sequence). The CDR3 loop spans 14 amino acids. DNA for the CDR3: TGTGCCAGTAGTACCGGCCCCCGGACCCAGCCCCAGCATTTT. It is translated as CASSTGPRTQPQHF.

This clonotype has a count of ten or more. V is TRBV20-1 and J is TRBJ2-7; perhaps TRBD1 as D (6 bases). Between the trimmed V and J ends, which lost 2 bases and 11 bases, there was a span of 13 bases. The CDR3 runs to 11 residues. Per germline, CDR1 DFQATT and CDR2 SNEGSKA (reference sequence). Written as DNA, the CDR3 is TGCAGTGCTAGAATGGTGGACAGTGAGTACTTC. The encoded protein is CSARMVDSEYF.

This clonotype showed up just a few times. This sequence joins TRBV6-5 and TRBJ2-7, with TRBD1 matching 8 bases. The V and J ends lost 4 bases and 3 bases, in that order; junction bases with no gene match: 2. The CDR3 contains 13 residues. CDR1 and CDR2 from the germline V gene are MNHEY and SVGAGI. The chain's CDR3 is CASSWDRNYEQYF. DNA for the CDR3: TGTGCCAGCAGTTGGGACAGGAACTACGAGCAGTACTTC.

The rearrangement uses TRBV5-1 and TRBJ2-5, with D maybe TRBD1 (6 bases). The CDR3 totals 14 residues. From germline, CDR1 is SGHRS and CDR2 YFSETQ. V was cut by 2 bases and J by 0 bases, with 8 bases left in between. CDR3 DNA: TGCGCCAGCAGCTTTCAGGGGTACCAAGAGACCCAGTACTTC. The encoded protein is CASSFQGYQETQYF.